The 22 T cell receptor beta chains given below trace back to one sample, sequenced in a study of immune evolution from preneoplasia to lung adenocarcinoma. The table came from immunoSEQ multiplex PCR; TCRdb's copy has only in-frame clones and leaves some out. The sample holds thousands of clones; approximately 84% are singletons and the top ten take around 9.5%. The sequenced sample consisted of FFPE adjacent normal lung tissue. All receptors come from a person between 70 and 80 years old with lung adenocarcinoma.

This clone has just one count. This chain links TRBV6-5 with TRBJ2-1; no clear D. V lost 6 bases, J lost 7 bases, and 16 bases lay in between. This CDR3 comprises 14 residues. CDR1 and CDR2 (germline): MNHEY, SVGAGI. CDR3 in amino acids: CASSITARLNEQFF. As DNA, the CDR3 is TGTGCCAGCAGCATTACCGCTCGCCTTAATGAGCAGTTCTTC.

The V and J genes are TRBV5-4 and TRBJ2-1; 8 positions agree with TRBD2. CDR3 length equals 14 residues. V was pared by 1 base and J by 8 bases, with 5 bases of the junction left unmatched. CDR1 and CDR2 from the germline V gene are SGHNT and YYREEE (reference sequence). CDR3 DNA sequence: TGTGCCAGCAGCTTGTCGCCGACTAGCGATGAGCAGTTCTTC. Protein: CASSLSPTSDEQFF.

The gene calls are TRBV6-1 and TRBJ2-3; possible D gene TRBD1, 6 bases. The CDR3 runs to 13 residues. Germline lookup yields CDR1 MNHNS and CDR2 SASEGT. The V end lost 4 bases, the J end lost 1 base, and 6 bases lay between the germline ends. CDR3 sequence reads: CASSAGGTDTQYF. The CDR3 nucleotides are TGTGCCAGCAGTGCAGGGGGCACAGATACGCAGTATTTT.

A single count supports this clone. The CDR3 nucleotides are TGCGCCAGCAGCCAAGATTTCCCGGTTACAGAGACCCAGTACTTC. Residues: CASSQDFPVTETQYF. V is TRBV4-1 and J is TRBJ2-5; D gene unclear. Germline V gene sequence: CDR1 MGHRA, CDR2 YSYEKL. Between the trimmed V and J ends, which lost 0 bases and 4 bases, there was a span of 12 bases. CDR3 size: 15 residues.

The CDR3 loop is CASNGRYLQETQYF. CDR3 nucleotide sequence: TGTGCCAGCAACGGAAGGTACCTACAAGAGACCCAGTACTTC. J is TRBJ2-5 and V is TRBV2, with D unresolved. The CDR3 sequence is 14 residues long. CDR1 is SNHLY, CDR2 FYNNEI, per germline. Trimming shortened V by 7 bases and J by 2 bases, and 14 bases separated the two germline ends. Full variable domain (remainder filled in from reference TRBV2 and TRBJ2-5): EPEVTQTPSHQVTQMGQEVILRCVPISNHLYFYWYRQILGQKVEFLVSFYNNEISEKSEIFDDQFSVERPDGSNFTLKIRSTKLEDSAMYFCASNGRYLQETQYFGPGTRLLVL.

This clone was seen a handful of times. V usage is TRBV9 and J usage is TRBJ2-1; tentative D call: TRBD2 (6 bases). Trimming stripped 4 bases from V and 4 bases from J, with 9 bases between. Germline V CDR1 and CDR2: SGDLS, YYNGEE. The CDR3 is 13 amino acids. CDR3 region: CASSPGTYNEQFF. In nucleotides, the CDR3 is TGTGCCAGCAGCCCCGGGACTTACAATGAGCAGTTCTTC.

The chain combines TRBV10-2 with TRBJ2-1, with unresolved D. CDR1 WSHSY and CDR2 SAAADI come from the germline V gene. Trimming shortened V by 4 bases and J by 4 bases, and 5 bases separated the two germline ends. The CDR3 extends over 12 amino acids. The DNA of the CDR3 is TGCGCCAGCAGTGGGCGGTACAATGAGCAGTTCTTC. It translates to CASSGRYNEQFF.

The CDR3 protein is CASSYSNGPIHEQYF. CDR3 sequence (DNA): TGTGCCAGCAGTTACTCGAACGGTCCCATCCACGAGCAGTACTTC. V gene TRBV6-5 combines with J gene TRBJ2-7; no clear D gene. CDR1 MNHEY and CDR2 SVGAGI come from the germline V gene. Trimming took off 0 bases at V and 5 bases at J, with 14 bases between the two ends. The length of the CDR3 is 15 residues.

J is TRBJ2-7 and V is TRBV29-1, with a possible D match to TRBD1 (5 bases). Germline V gene data show CDR1 as SQVTM and CDR2 as ANQGSEA. The CDR3 covers 13 residues. Trimming cost V 3 bases and J 3 bases, with 12 bases left between them. The CDR3 bases are TGCAGCGTTGAGGGCAGGGTGGGCTACGAGCAGTACTTC. This encodes CSVEGRVGYEQYF.

The genes are TRBV6-6 and TRBJ1-6, with TRBD1 as a possible D gene (5 bases). CDR1 and CDR2 from the germline V gene are MNHNY and SVGAGI (reference sequence). This CDR3 comprises 12 residues. Trimming left V 11 bases short and J 7 bases short, with 12 bases between. CDR3 in amino acids: CAGRRDNSPLHF. In DNA, the CDR3 is TGTGCCGGCCGACGGGACAATTCACCCCTCCACTTT.

V and J are TRBV29-1 and TRBJ2-3; TRBD2 might be the D (6 bases). The V gene lost 0 bases and the J gene lost 3 bases, with 10 bases spanning the gap. This CDR3 has 14 amino acids. Germline-derived CDR1 and CDR2 are SQVTM and ANQGSEA. The CDR3 protein is CSVEDAGTTDTQYF. The CDR3 DNA reads as TGCAGCGTTGAAGATGCGGGAACAACAGATACGCAGTATTTT.

This clone has just a few counts. V gene TRBV7-9 combines with J gene TRBJ2-7, with 9 bases that match TRBD1. The CDR3 runs 16 residues. Germline CDR1 is SEHNR and CDR2 is FQNEAQ (reference sequence). Trimming cost V 7 bases and J 3 bases; bases outside gene matches: 13. CDR3 bases: TGTGCCAGCACCACTGGGGCCGGGACAGGGAACTACGAGCAGTACTTC. Protein product: CASTTGAGTGNYEQYF.

The chain uses TRBV9 and TRBJ2-5; 9 nucleotides line up with TRBD2. CDR3 length: 17 residues. The germline V gene encodes CDR1 SGDLS and CDR2 YYNGEE. The junction had 9 bases not matched to a gene; V was cut back by 0 bases and J by 3 bases. The CDR3 DNA reads TGTGCCAGCAGCGTAGCGGGAGCGGGAGGTGGGAAAGAGACCCAGTACTTC. Its translation is CASSVAGAGGGKETQYF. The whole variable domain, filled in from reference TRBV9 and TRBJ2-5, reads DSGVTQTPKHLITATGQRVTLRCSPRSGDLSVYWYQQSLDQGLQFLIQYYNGEERAKGNILERFSAQQFPDLHSELNLSSLELGDSALYFCASSVAGAGGGKETQYFGPGTRLLVL.

V is TRBV2 and J is TRBJ2-7, with 12 bases that match TRBD2. In germline, CDR1 is SNHLY, CDR2 FYNNEI. Trimming at V came to 5 bases and at J to 5 bases, leaving 4 bases not matched to a gene. The CDR3 covers 14 residues. CDR3 bases: TGTGCCAGCAGTTTGACTAGCGGGAGTGACGAGCAGTACTTC. Translated: CASSLTSGSDEQYF.

The J gene is TRBJ1-2, the V gene TRBV30; TRBD1 might be the D (5 bases). Trimming stripped 0 bases from V and 4 bases from J, with 12 bases between. Germline lookup yields CDR1 GTSNPN and CDR2 SVGIG (reference sequence). There are 14 residues in the CDR3. The CDR3 DNA follows: TGTGCCTGGAGTGTATCGGGACCTTTCTATGGCTACACCTTC. Translation: CAWSVSGPFYGYTF.

The chain recombines TRBV30 with TRBJ2-3; maybe TRBD1 (6 bases). CDR3 length: 13 residues. The V and J ends lost 3 bases and 6 bases respectively, with 13 bases between them. Germline CDR1 is GTSNPN and CDR2 is SVGIG (reference sequence). The CDR3 coding sequence is TGTGCCTGGAGGGGGGCATCTCCCGATACGCAGTATTTT. Protein product: CAWRGASPDTQYF.

The CDR3 coding sequence is TGTGCCAGCAACCCCCGGTGGGGTCAAAGCACTGAAGCTTTCTTT. It is translated as CASNPRWGQSTEAFF. V gene TRBV6-6 combines with J gene TRBJ1-1; no clear D. V lost 7 bases and J 4 bases, leaving 19 bases between the germline ends. Germline CDR1 is MNHNY and CDR2 is SVGAGI (reference sequence). The CDR3 is 15 amino acids.

The rearrangement links TRBV28 to TRBJ1-1; 8 bases are a match to TRBD1. CDR3 size: 15 residues. Germline lookup yields CDR1 MDHEN and CDR2 SYDVKM. J was trimmed by 5 bases and V by 3 bases; bases with no gene match: 8. CDR3 sequence reads: CASSLEQGVATEAFF. CDR3 DNA sequence: TGTGCCAGCAGTTTGGAACAGGGGGTGGCTACTGAAGCTTTCTTT.

This chain joins TRBV5-1 and TRBJ2-7; 9 nucleotides agree with TRBD1. This CDR3 is built from 14 residues. V shed 4 bases, J shed 1 base, and the junction held 3 bases outside the gene matches. Germline V CDR1 and CDR2: SGHRS, YFSETQ. CDR3 residues: CASSPGTGSYEQYF. The CDR3 DNA reads as TGCGCCAGCAGCCCCGGGACAGGGTCCTACGAGCAGTACTTC.

The chain uses TRBV28 and TRBJ1-2; no reliable D call. CDR3 length equals 11 residues. Germline CDR1 is MDHEN and CDR2 is SYDVKM. Trimming removed 3 bases from V and 8 bases from J, with 7 bases in between. The CDR3 DNA is TGTGCCAGCAGTTTCCGTGACGGCTACACCTTC. Translation: CASSFRDGYTF.

This clone was seen only once. This chain links TRBV7-9 with TRBJ1-2; D call uncertain. The germline V gene encodes CDR1 SEHNR and CDR2 FQNEAQ (reference sequence). Between the trimmed V and J ends, which lost 5 bases and 8 bases, there was a span of 9 bases. The CDR3 sequence is 11 residues long. CDR3 DNA: TGTGCCAGCAGCCCAGTACAGGGCTACACCTTC. Translated, it gives CASSPVQGYTF. The whole variable domain, filled in from reference TRBV7-9 and TRBJ1-2, reads DTGVSQNPRHKITKRGQNVTFRCDPISEHNRLYWYRQTLGQGPEFLTYFQNEAQLEKSRLLSDRFSAERPKGSFSTLEIQRTEQGDSAMYLCASSPVQGYTFGSGTRLTVV.

This chain uses TRBV9 with TRBJ1-1; possibly TRBD1 for D (6 bases). The CDR3 has 16 amino acids. V shed 4 bases and J shed 4 bases, with 20 bases lying between them. Germline V gene data show CDR1 as SGDLS and CDR2 as YYNGEE. In DNA form, the CDR3 reads TGTGCCAGCAGCAAACTCGCGGGGGCGCGACCCACTGAAGCTTTCTTT. Its protein is CASSKLAGARPTEAFF.